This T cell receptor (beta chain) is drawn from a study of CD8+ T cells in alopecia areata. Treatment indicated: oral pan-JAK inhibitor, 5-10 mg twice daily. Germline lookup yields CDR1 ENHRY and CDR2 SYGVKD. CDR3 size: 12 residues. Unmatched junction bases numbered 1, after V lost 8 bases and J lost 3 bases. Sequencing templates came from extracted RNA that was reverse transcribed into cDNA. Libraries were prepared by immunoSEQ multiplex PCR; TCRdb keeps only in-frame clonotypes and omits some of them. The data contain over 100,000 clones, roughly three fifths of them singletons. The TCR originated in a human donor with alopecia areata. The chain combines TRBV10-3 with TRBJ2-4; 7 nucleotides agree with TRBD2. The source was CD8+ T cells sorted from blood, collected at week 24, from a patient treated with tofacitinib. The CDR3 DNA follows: TGTGCCATCGGGGGGGACAAAAACATTCAGTACTTC. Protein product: CAIGGDKNIQYF.